The 29 T cell receptor beta chains presented below share a single source sample, sequenced in a study of breast tumors, draining lymph nodes, adjacent tissues. Samples came from axillary lymph nodes draining the breast cancer. TCRdb ran MiXCR on the multiplex PCR reads and lists one entry per CDR3 protein. The table lists about 100,000 distinct CDR3 sequences, 21% of them singletons. The sample taken for sequencing was axillary lymph node tissue. All receptors come from a female donor with breast cancer. Some clones in this sample may be carry-over from other donors' samples.

This clonotype was recorded at least ten times. This chain joins TRBV5-1 and TRBJ1-2, with D tentatively TRBD1 (5 bases). The CDR3 consists of 13 residues. V lost 4 bases to trimming and J lost 4 bases, with 11 bases between them. Per germline, CDR1 SGHRS and CDR2 YFSETQ. The CDR3 DNA reads as TGCGCCAGCAGCATAGACAGCAGCTATGGCTACACCTTC. This encodes CASSIDSSYGYTF. The whole variable domain, filled in from reference TRBV5-1 and TRBJ1-2, reads KAGVTQTPRYLIKTRGQQVTLSCSPISGHRSVSWYQQTPGQGLQFLFEYFSETQRNKGNFPGRFSGRQFSNSRSEMNVSTLELGDSALYLCASSIDSSYGYTFGSGTRLTVV.

In its sample, this clonotype was seen many times. J is TRBJ2-3 and V is TRBV4-1; D possibly corresponds to TRBD1 (6 bases). Germline V lookup: CDR1 MGHRA, CDR2 YSYEKL. The CDR3 loop spans 14 amino acids. Trimming removed 1 base from V and 2 bases from J, with 7 bases in between. Here the CDR3 DNA reads TGCGCCAGCAGCCAAGGACAGGTCACAGATACGCAGTATTTT. Amino acids: CASSQGQVTDTQYF.

In its sample, this clonotype was seen many times. CDR3 residues: CSARGGTDTQYF. The CDR3, as DNA: TGCAGTGCCCGGGGGGGCACAGATACGCAGTATTTT. The V call is TRBV20-1, the J call TRBJ2-3; 7 bases map to TRBD2. Germline V gene lookup returns CDR1 DFQATT and CDR2 SNEGSKA (reference sequence). V dropped 6 bases and J dropped 1; count of bases not matched to a gene: 1. The CDR3 spans 12 residues.

This clonotype was recorded many times. The rearrangement links TRBV5-5 to TRBJ2-2; perhaps TRBD1 as D (5 bases). V lost 4 bases and J lost 4, with 14 bases in between. The CDR3 is made up of 15 amino acids. Per germline, CDR1 SGHKS and CDR2 YYEKEE (reference sequence). The CDR3 DNA reads TGTGCCAGCAGCAGCGACGGACAAATCACCGGGGAGCTGTTTTTT. Translation: CASSSDGQITGELFF.

A word on this clonotype: A much larger clonotype is one base distant, so this may be a read error. The CDR3 loop is CVSRPGTGNYGYTF. In DNA, the CDR3 is TGTGTCAGCAGACCCGGGACAGGGAACTATGGCTACACCTTC. The chain carries TRBV28 and TRBJ1-2, with 9 bases fitting TRBD1. Germline assignment: CDR1 MDHEN and CDR2 SYDVKM. The CDR3 loop spans 14 amino acids.

This clonotype occurred many times. This chain connects TRBV15 to TRBJ2-3, with D possibly TRBD1 on 5 matching bases. Trimming took 4 bases from V and 3 from J, leaving 26 bases between them. Germline V gives CDR1 LNHNV, CDR2 YYDKDF (reference sequence). This CDR3 has 19 residues. This CDR3 is CATSKKRWGYGTGTDTQYF. The CDR3 DNA sequence: TGTGCCACCAGCAAAAAAAGGTGGGGCTACGGTACGGGTACAGATACGCAGTATTTT.

In the case of this clonotype: It may be a read error: a sequence one base away is much more abundant. The rearrangement links TRBV6-1 to TRBJ1-3, with D hard to call. V lost 4 bases to trimming and J lost 4 bases, with 14 bases between them. Germline CDR1 reads MNHNS; CDR2 reads SASEGT. The CDR3 spans 15 residues. CDR3 protein: CASSGIYLLGNTIYF. CDR3 coding DNA: TGTGCCAGCAGTGGTATATACCTTTTGGGAAACACCATATATTTT.

At least ten counts were recorded for this clonotype. The chain is built from TRBV5-1 and TRBJ2-7, with 8 bases fitting TRBD1. V was clipped by 1 base and J by 3 bases; unmatched bases: 6. This CDR3 comprises 15 residues. In germline, CDR1 is SGHRS, CDR2 YFSETQ. The chain's CDR3 is CASSLRQGRFYEQYF. The CDR3 DNA follows: TGCGCCAGCAGCTTGAGACAGGGGCGATTCTACGAGCAGTACTTC.

This clonotype was seen ten or more times. V usage is TRBV12-3 or TRBV12-4 and J usage is TRBJ2-1, with TRBD1 matching over 7 bases. The CDR3 is 15 amino acids. The J segment lost 0 bases and the V segment lost 6 bases, leaving 5 bases of the junction unmatched. The CDR3 DNA sequence: TGTGCCAGCAGGAACAGGGGAAGCTCCTACAATGAGCAGTTCTTC. It translates to CASRNRGSSYNEQFF.

This clonotype was observed many times. The chain has TRBV5-1 and TRBJ2-7; D might be TRBD1 or TRBD2, each matching 5 bases. V lost 3 bases and J lost 6, with 16 bases in between. This CDR3 has 14 residues. CDR1 SGHRS and CDR2 YFSETQ come from the germline V gene. The CDR3 coding sequence is TGCGCCAGCAGCTCCGCCGGGACGCAAGGCGAGCAGTACTTC. Its translation is CASSSAGTQGEQYF.

This clonotype was seen ten or more times. This chain links TRBV11-1 with TRBJ2-1, with D perhaps TRBD1 (5 bases). The CDR3 sequence is 13 residues long. CDR1 and CDR2 from the germline V gene are SGHAT and FQDESV (reference sequence). The V end lost 5 bases, the J end lost 4 bases, and 9 bases lay between the germline ends. The CDR3 spells CASSRRGYNEQFF. CDR3 bases: TGTGCCAGCAGCCGTAGGGGATACAATGAGCAGTTCTTC.

This clonotype was counted many times. The chain combines TRBV5-5 with TRBJ1-4; D remains unclear. The V end was cut by 1 base, the J end by 8 bases, with 9 bases between. This CDR3 spans 13 amino acids. Germline CDR1 SGHKS, CDR2 YYEKEE (reference sequence). The CDR3 coding sequence is TGTGCCAGCAGCTTGTCGGTTTGGGAAAAACTGTTTTTT. This gives the protein CASSLSVWEKLFF.

As to this clonotype: This may arise from a read error, as a much more abundant clone is one base away. The missing conserved phenylalanine or tryptophan at the end of this CDR3 makes a read error likely. The chain combines TRBV6-1 with TRBJ2-2; no clear D gene. The V gene's germline CDR1 is MNHNS and CDR2 SASEGT. Trimming cost V 0 bases and J 5 bases, with 4 bases left between them. The CDR3 contains 13 residues. DNA for the CDR3: TGTGCCAGCAGTGAAGCATTTACCGGGGAGCTGTTTCTT. It specifies CASSEAFTGELFL.

Within the sample, this clonotype is medium-sized. The rearrangement links TRBV10-2 to TRBJ1-4; the match to TRBD1 covers 8 bases. CDR1 WSHSY and CDR2 SAAADI come from the germline V gene. This CDR3 is 12 amino acids long. Trimming cost V 8 bases and J 8 bases; bases outside gene matches: 4. The CDR3 loop is CASGQGSEKLFF. For the CDR3, the DNA is TGCGCCAGCGGACAGGGCAGCGAAAAACTGTTTTTT.

About this clonotype: A much more abundant neighbour one base away suggests this may be a read error. The chain recombines TRBV12-3 or TRBV12-4 with TRBJ2-1; D perhaps matches TRBD2 (6 bases). This CDR3 spans 17 amino acids. Trimming pared 6 bases from V and 0 bases from J, leaving 18 bases between. Here the CDR3 DNA reads TGTGCCAGCAGGACGAGCCTAGCGCAGAGCTCCTACAATGAGCAGTTCTTC. Translating gives CASRTSLAQSSYNEQFF.

On this clonotype: A much larger clone sits a single nucleotide away, making a read error possible. The chain carries TRBV9 and TRBJ2-3, with D tentatively TRBD2 (5 bases). With 6 bases removed from V and 5 bases from J, the gap between germline ends came to 13 bases. CDR1 and CDR2 (germline): SGDLS, YYNGEE. The CDR3 has 13 amino acids. CDR3 in DNA: TGTGCCAGCACCTGGGGAGATAGAGATACGCAGTATTTT. It is translated as CASTWGDRDTQYF.

The count of this clonotype is one. With a much larger clone just one base away, this may be a read error. In DNA form, the CDR3 reads TGTGCCAGCAGCGTCGAATACAACTCTCACTCTGGAAACACCATATATTTT. It specifies CASSVEYNSHSGNTIYF. This rearrangement joins TRBV9 to TRBJ1-3; D remains unclear. Per germline, CDR1 SGDLS and CDR2 YYNGEE. This CDR3 is built from 17 residues. V gave up 2 bases and J gave up 0 bases, with 15 bases separating them.

On this clonotype itself: At one end the junction does not follow the germline gene, possibly because of a read error. The rearrangement joins TRBV5-1 to TRBJ1-1; 7 bases align to TRBD1. CDR1 SGHRS and CDR2 YFSETQ come from the germline V gene. This CDR3 region has 14 residues. The CDR3 loop is CASSWTGENTEAFF. The CDR3 DNA sequence: TGCGCCAGCAGCTGGACAGGAGAGAACACTGAGGCTTTCTTT.

Remarks on this clonotype: One base away lies a much larger clone, so this may be a sequencing read error. This CDR3 is missing its conserved last phenylalanine or tryptophan, likely due to a read error. The gene calls are TRBV27 and TRBJ1-5; D ambiguous. V was pared by 5 bases and J by 0 bases, with 11 bases between. The CDR3 consists of 15 residues. Germline CDR1 is MNHEY and CDR2 is SMNVEV (reference sequence). CDR3 amino acids: CASSREGLSNQPQHS. The CDR3 coding sequence is TGTGCCAGCAGTAGGGAAGGGCTTAGCAATCAGCCCCAGCATTCT.

This clonotype was detected ten times or more. The CDR3 DNA sequence: TGTGCCACCAGTGATTTAAGGGGTGGTGAGACCCAGTACTTC. Amino acids: CATSDLRGGETQYF. V and J are TRBV24-1 and TRBJ2-5, with D possibly being TRBD1 (5 bases). CDR1 is KGHDR and CDR2 is SFDVKD in the germline V gene. Trimming shortened V by 1 base and J by 5 bases, and 10 bases separated the two germline ends. The CDR3 runs to 14 residues.

The V gene is TRBV5-1, the J gene TRBJ1-1; 8 nucleotides match TRBD1. The germline gives CDR1 SGHRS, CDR2 YFSETQ. V lost 4 bases to trimming and J lost 4 bases; unmatched junction nucleotides: 9. This CDR3 has 15 residues. The CDR3 loop is CASSGRQGRGTEAFF. The CDR3 DNA reads TGCGCCAGCAGCGGACGACAGGGGCGGGGCACTGAAGCTTTCTTT.

Ten or more counts support this clonotype. This sequence joins TRBV9 and TRBJ2-3, with D perhaps TRBD2 (6 bases). The CDR3 spans 13 residues. The ends were cut back, 4 bases at V and 3 bases at J, with 9 bases in the middle. CDR1 is SGDLS and CDR2 is YYNGEE in the germline V gene. The CDR3 bases are TGTGCCAGCAGCATTGGGACTACAGATACGCAGTATTTT. The encoded protein is CASSIGTTDTQYF.

The sample holds many counts of this clonotype. The rearrangement links TRBV12-3 or TRBV12-4 to TRBJ1-2; the D gene is possibly TRBD1 (6 bases). V lost 2 bases to trimming and J lost 2 bases, with 12 bases between them. CDR3 size: 15 residues. This chain's CDR3 is CASSLTDSSNYGYTF. The DNA of the CDR3 is TGTGCCAGCAGTTTAACGGACAGCAGCAACTATGGCTACACCTTC.

Details on this clonotype: This could be a read error, since a much larger clone is one nucleotide away. The chain links TRBV20-1 to TRBJ1-3; no clear D. The CDR3 has 12 residues. V was pared by 3 bases and J by 8 bases, with 11 bases between. Germline loops: CDR1 DFQATT, CDR2 SNEGSKA (reference sequence). The CDR3: CSARPVLDTIYF. For the CDR3, the DNA is TGCAGTGCTAGGCCCGTTCTCGACACCATATATTTT.

The table lists this clonotype with a few counts. The chain recombines TRBV6-5 with TRBJ2-3; a weak D match, TRBD1 (6 bases). Germline assignment: CDR1 MNHEY and CDR2 SVGAGI. CDR3 length equals 14 residues. V lost 6 bases and J lost 5, with 15 bases in between. The CDR3, as DNA: TGTGCCAGCAGGCCTTTGGGGGCTTTAGATACGCAGTATTTT. This encodes CASRPLGALDTQYF.

The chain links TRBV10-3 to TRBJ1-1; no firm D call. The CDR3 runs to 13 residues. CDR1 and CDR2 (germline): ENHRY, SYGVKD. The germline V and J ends were trimmed by 3 bases and 2 bases, with 7 bases remaining between them. DNA for the CDR3: TGTGCCATCAGTGAACGGGGTAACACTGAAGCTTTCTTT. Its translation: CAISERGNTEAFF.

This rearrangement joins TRBV3-1 to TRBJ2-7; D might be TRBD2 (6 bases). The ends were cut back, 0 bases at V and 3 bases at J, with 12 bases in the middle. The CDR3 runs 15 residues. Germline loops: CDR1 LGHDT, CDR2 YNNKEL (reference sequence). CDR3 sequence: CASSQDFGSGYEQYF. The CDR3 DNA sequence: TGTGCCAGCAGCCAAGATTTCGGGAGTGGCTACGAGCAGTACTTC.

This clonotype was seen repeatedly, ten times or more. The chain carries TRBV20-1 and TRBJ1-6; D unclear. CDR3 length: 14 amino acids. Trimming shortened V by 1 base and J by 8 bases, and 12 bases separated the two germline ends. Germline V gene data show CDR1 as DFQATT and CDR2 as SNEGSKA (reference sequence). CDR3 amino acids: CSARVPGRYSPLHF. The CDR3 DNA sequence: TGCAGTGCTAGAGTGCCGGGGAGATATTCACCCCTCCACTTT.

This clonotype was detected ten times or more. The chain employs TRBV14 and TRBJ2-5; D is undetermined. Germline CDR1 SGHDN, CDR2 FVKESK. The V end lost 0 bases, the J end lost 4 bases, and 12 bases lay between the germline ends. The CDR3 is made up of 15 amino acids. The CDR3 spells CASSQELHLGETQYF. In nucleotides, the CDR3 is TGTGCCAGCAGCCAAGAACTCCACTTAGGAGAGACCCAGTACTTC.